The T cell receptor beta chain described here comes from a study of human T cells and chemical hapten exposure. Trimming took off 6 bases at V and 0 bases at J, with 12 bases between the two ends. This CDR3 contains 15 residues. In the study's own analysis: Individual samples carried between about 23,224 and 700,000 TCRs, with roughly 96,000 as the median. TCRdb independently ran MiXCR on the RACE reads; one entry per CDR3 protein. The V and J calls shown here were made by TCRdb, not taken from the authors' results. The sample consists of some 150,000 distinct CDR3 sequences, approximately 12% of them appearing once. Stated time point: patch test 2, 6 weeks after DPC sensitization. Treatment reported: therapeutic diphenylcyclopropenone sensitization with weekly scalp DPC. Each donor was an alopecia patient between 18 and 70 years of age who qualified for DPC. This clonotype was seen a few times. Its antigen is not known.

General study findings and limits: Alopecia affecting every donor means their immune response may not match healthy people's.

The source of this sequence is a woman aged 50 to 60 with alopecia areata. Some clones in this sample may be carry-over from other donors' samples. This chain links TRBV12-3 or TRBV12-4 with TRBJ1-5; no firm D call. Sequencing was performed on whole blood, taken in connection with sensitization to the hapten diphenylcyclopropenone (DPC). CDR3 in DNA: TGTGCCAGCAGCTCGGACGGTCGTAGCAATCAGCCCCAGCATTTT. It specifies CASSSDGRSNQPQHF.